This TCR beta chain was found in a study of spatial heterogeneity in lung cancer. Regarding time point: blood at routine non-recurrence follow-up after resection. Whole RNA came from tumor, nontumor lung or frozen PBMC and was sequenced without being sorted. TCRdb re-derived calls from the 5' RACE reads in MiXCR, one entry per CDR3 protein. Of some 120,000 distinct CDR3 sequences listed, roughly an eighth were seen once; the top ten hold roughly 15%. The CDR3 spans 14 residues. Per germline, CDR1 SGHRS and CDR2 YFSETQ. V was clipped by 0 bases and J by 0 bases, with 7 bases between them. This clonotype has more than one count but fewer than ten.

The chain carries TRBV5-1 and TRBJ2-7, with D hard to call. The sequence was collected from a male donor with early-stage non-small cell lung cancer. The sequencing here drew on PBMCs, taken at follow-up. CDR3 protein: CASSLEPSSYEQYF. CDR3 in DNA: TGCGCCAGCAGCTTGGAGCCAAGCTCCTACGAGCAGTACTTC.